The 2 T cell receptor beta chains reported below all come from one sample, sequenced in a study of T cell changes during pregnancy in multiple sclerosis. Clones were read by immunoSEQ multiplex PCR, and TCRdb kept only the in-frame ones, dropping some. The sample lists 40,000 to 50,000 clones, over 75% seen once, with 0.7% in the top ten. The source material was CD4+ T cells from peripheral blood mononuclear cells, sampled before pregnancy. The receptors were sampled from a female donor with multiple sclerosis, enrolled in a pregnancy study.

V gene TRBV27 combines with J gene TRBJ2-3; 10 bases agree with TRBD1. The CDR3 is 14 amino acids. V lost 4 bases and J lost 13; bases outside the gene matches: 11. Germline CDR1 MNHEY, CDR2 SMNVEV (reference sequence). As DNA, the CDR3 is TGTGCCAGCAGTTCACTTGACAGGGGGCGCGGGAAGTATTTT. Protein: CASSSLDRGRGKYF.

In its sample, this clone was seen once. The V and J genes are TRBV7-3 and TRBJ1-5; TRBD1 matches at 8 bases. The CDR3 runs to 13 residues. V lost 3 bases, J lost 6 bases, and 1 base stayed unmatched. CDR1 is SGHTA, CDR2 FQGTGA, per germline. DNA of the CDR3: TGTGCCAGCAGCTTGGACAGGGCTCAGCCCCAGCATTTT. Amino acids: CASSLDRAQPQHF.